This T cell receptor beta chain was captured by sequencing in a study of molecular identifiers for immune sequencing clone quantification (dated by TCRdb to between 2018 and 2020). In terms of the full investigation: In a replicate experiment, RNA from approximately 22,000 or 94,000 naive CD8 T cells was split into five aliquots, four of which were sequenced. This methods study benchmarked molecular-identifier clustering-based TCR repertoire sequencing (MIDCIRS) and TCR RNA copy counting, using CD8 T cells to do so.

Library generation was performed with PCR. Sequencing was performed on a NextSeq 500. Bulk TCR libraries were made following a previously described method, with the TCR primers given in Table S5. Total RNA was purified with the Qiagen AllPrep DNA/RNA kit. Reads from multiple sequencing runs of the same library were pooled before analysis. Per the authors' processing: Reads were retained only if the reads had an exact TCR constant sequence, and the retained reads were trimmed to 150 nt and grouped according to their 12-nt molecular barcodes. Within each barcode group, reads were sub-clustered at a 15% Levenshtein threshold, and quality-weighted consensus sequences were built per RNA molecule. Non-functional sequences were discarded, and so were lower-count sequences lying one edit away from another sequence. Based on a fit of two negative binomial distributions, barcode sub-clusters having less than 20% of the maximum read count were discarded. The public reads were quality trimmed at Q25 with fastp and then assembled into clones with MiXCR by TCRdb, keeping productive beta chains. One record per CDR3 amino acid sequence lists the most common genes and DNA. Clone size and V and J calls follow TCRdb, not the original study. The sample table contains about 40,000 distinct CDR3 sequences; only one count was recorded for 24% of them. Of the sample, around 0.96% falls within the top ten clones.

The CDR3 numbers 14 residues from cysteine through phenylalanine. The read is trimmed to its CDR3 DNA, 42 bases read in frame from base 1. CDR1 and CDR2 were assigned from the germline V gene (reference sequence) as LNHDA and SQIVND. Trimming takes 6 bases off V and 1 base off J; junction bases not matched to a gene: 4. The paper's findings and limits, for the study overall: In CMV-specific effector cells, clones with more than 20 RNA copies contained over 97% of molecules, whereas in naive cells such clones contained under 1% of molecules. About three recovered TCR RNA copies per cell were obtained by modeling, versus around 9.8 by digital PCR, implying a capture efficiency of 25% to 35%. When barcode sub-clustering was left out, chimeric consensus sequences inflated TCR diversity, with chimeras reaching as high as 47%. Spiked-in Jurkat TCR RNA (about ten copies' worth), which is not part of the donor repertoire, was contained in the naive libraries. The sizes of highly expanded clones could end up underestimated when identical TCR molecules share a barcode. Spiked-in Jurkat TCR RNA equivalent to a single cell was reported to be detectable even among fewer than 1.2 million naive CD8 T cells.

Libraries of naive CD8 T cells were built from anywhere between about 17,000 and 1,000,000 sorted cells, with 10%, 30% or 50% of the purified RNA used. Naive CD8 T cells were FACS-sorted as CD8+CD4-CCR7+CD45RA+ on a BD FACSAria II into RLT Plus buffer. To test detection sensitivity, Jurkat RNA equal to ten TCR copies was added to samples of about 20,000-1,000,000 naive CD8 T cells. Enrichment of CD8 T cells was performed with RosetteSep CD8+ T Cell Enrichment Cocktail and Ficoll-Paque, after which ACK red cell lysis was carried out. The sample holds many counts of this clonotype. Its specific antigen is unknown. It has no much larger one-base neighbor in the sample; base qualities were not kept.

The chain is made from TRBV19 and TRBJ2-3; 7 nucleotides in the junction match TRBD1. Sequences were obtained from naive CD8+ T cells from blood, with Jurkat cell RNA spiked in. Taken with the paper, the label for cell subset or site translates to: FACS-sorted CD8+CD4-CCR7+CD45RA+ naive T cells. This receptor was obtained from a human donor in good health. Some libraries in this study had Jurkat cell RNA spiked in. At the DNA level, the sequence is TGTGCCAGTAGCAGACAGGGCGGCACAGATACGCAGTATTTT. Its coded protein is CASSRQGGTDTQYF.